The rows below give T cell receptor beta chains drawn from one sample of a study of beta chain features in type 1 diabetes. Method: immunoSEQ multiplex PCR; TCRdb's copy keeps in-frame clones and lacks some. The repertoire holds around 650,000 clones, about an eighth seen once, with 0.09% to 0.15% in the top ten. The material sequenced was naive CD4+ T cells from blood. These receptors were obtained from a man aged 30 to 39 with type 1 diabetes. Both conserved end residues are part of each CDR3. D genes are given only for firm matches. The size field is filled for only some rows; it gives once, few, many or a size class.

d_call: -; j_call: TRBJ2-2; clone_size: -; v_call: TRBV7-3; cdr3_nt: TGTGCCAGCAGCTTGGGGGCCGCGAACACCGGGGAGCTGTTTTTT; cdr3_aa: CASSLGAANTGELFF
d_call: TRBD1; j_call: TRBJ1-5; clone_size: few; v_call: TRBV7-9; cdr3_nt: TGTGCCAGCAGCCAACAAACCCTGGACAGGGAAAATCAGCCCCAGCATTTT; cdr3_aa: CASSQQTLDRENQPQHF
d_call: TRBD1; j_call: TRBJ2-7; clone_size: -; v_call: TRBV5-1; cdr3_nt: TGCGCCAGCAGCTTGGGACAGGGGTCCGTCTCCTACGAGCAGTACTTC; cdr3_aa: CASSLGQGSVSYEQYF
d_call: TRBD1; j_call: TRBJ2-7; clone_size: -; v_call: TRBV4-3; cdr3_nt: TGCGCCAGCAGCCAAGCCTCGACAGGGGGAACATACGAGCAGTACTTC; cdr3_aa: CASSQASTGGTYEQYF
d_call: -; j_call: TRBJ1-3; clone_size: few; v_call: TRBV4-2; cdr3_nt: TGTGCCAGCAGCCAAGCCCAAGCGTCGAGCGCTGGAAACACCATATATTTT; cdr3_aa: CASSQAQASSAGNTIYF
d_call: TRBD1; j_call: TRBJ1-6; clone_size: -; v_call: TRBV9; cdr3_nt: TGTGCCAGCAGCCCCCTGGGACAGGGGAATTCACCCCTCCACTTT; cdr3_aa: CASSPLGQGNSPLHF
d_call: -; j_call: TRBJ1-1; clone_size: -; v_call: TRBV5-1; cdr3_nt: TGCGCCAGCAGGTCTGGAGCTATGAACACTGAAGCTTTCTTT; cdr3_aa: CASRSGAMNTEAFF
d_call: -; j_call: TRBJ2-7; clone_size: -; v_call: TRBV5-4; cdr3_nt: TGTGCCAGCAGCTTGACAGGCTACGAGCAGTACTTC; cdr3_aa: CASSLTGYEQYF
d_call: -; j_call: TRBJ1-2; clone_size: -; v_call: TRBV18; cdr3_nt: TGTGCCAGCTCACCACCGGGGACCCTTTCCGGCTACACCTTC; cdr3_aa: CASSPPGTLSGYTF
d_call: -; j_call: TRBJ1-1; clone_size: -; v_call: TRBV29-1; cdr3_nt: TGCAGCGTTGAAGAGTGGGGGGGCACTGAAGCTTTCTTT; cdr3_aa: CSVEEWGGTEAFF
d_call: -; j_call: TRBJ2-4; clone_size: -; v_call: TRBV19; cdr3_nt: TGTGCCAGTTCCCCCTGGCCAGGGCCCATTCAGTACTTC; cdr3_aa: CASSPWPGPIQYF
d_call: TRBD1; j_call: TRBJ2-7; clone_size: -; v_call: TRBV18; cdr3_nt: TGTGCCAGCTCACAATTTTGGGGACAGGTCAAGGACGAGCAGTACTTC; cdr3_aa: CASSQFWGQVKDEQYF
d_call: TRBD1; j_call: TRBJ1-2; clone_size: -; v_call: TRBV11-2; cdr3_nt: TGTGCCAGCAGCTTAGAGCGGGACAGGGGGCCGAATGGCTACACCTTC; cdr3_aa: CASSLERDRGPNGYTF
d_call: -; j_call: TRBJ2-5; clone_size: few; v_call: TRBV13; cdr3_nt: TGTGCCAGCAGCTTTCTGGGGCGAGAGACCCAGTACTTC; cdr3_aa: CASSFLGRETQYF
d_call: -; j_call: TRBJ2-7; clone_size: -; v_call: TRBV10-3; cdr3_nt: TGTGCCATCACCTTGGACAGTAACTACGAGCAGTACTTC; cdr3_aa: CAITLDSNYEQYF
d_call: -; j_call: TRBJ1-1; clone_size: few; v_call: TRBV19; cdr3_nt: TGTGCCAGTAGTATAGTCGGGACGCGAGGTAGCACTGAAGCTTTCTTT; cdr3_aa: CASSIVGTRGSTEAFF
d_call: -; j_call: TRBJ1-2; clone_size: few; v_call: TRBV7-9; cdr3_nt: TGTGCCAGCAGCCTATATGGCTACACCTTC; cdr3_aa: CASSLYGYTF
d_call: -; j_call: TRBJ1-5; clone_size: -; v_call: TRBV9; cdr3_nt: TGTGCCAGCAGCGTAGCGGATTTAGGTCAGCCCCAGCATTTT; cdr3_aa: CASSVADLGQPQHF
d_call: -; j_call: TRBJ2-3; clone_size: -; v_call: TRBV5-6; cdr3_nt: TGTGCCAGCAGCTTGGCCGGGGATACGCAGTATTTT; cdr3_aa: CASSLAGDTQYF
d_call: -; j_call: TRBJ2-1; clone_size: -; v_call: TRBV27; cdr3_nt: TGTGCCAGCAGTTTCCGGGGCCCCAAGTTGGATGAGCAGTTCTTC; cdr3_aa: CASSFRGPKLDEQFF